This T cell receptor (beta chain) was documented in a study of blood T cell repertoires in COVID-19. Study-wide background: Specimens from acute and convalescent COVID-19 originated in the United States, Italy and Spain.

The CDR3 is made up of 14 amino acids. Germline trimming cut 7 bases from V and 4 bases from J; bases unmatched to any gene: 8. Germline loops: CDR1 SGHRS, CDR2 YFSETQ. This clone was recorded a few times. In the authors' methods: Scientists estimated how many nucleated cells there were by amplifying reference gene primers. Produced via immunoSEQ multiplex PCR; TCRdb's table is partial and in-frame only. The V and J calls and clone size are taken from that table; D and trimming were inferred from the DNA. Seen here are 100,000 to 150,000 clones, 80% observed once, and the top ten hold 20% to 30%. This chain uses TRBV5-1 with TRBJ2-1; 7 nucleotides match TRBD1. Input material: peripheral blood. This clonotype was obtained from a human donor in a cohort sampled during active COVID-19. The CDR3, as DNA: TGCGCCAGCCAATTCAGGGGGTCATACAATGAGCAGTTCTTC. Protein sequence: CASQFRGSYNEQFF.